This T cell receptor (beta chain) was obtained from a study of tumor-infiltrating lymphocytes in primary liver carcinoma (dated by TCRdb to 2017 to 2019). In terms of the full investigation: The five patients, three men and two women aged 30 to 69 years, had hepatocellular carcinoma (four) or combined HCC and intrahepatic cholangiocarcinoma (one). Reproducibility between technical replicate repertoires was high, with correlation coefficients above 0.95 and mean shared-clone rates approximately 0.91. Across five regions of each liver tumor, along with adjacent normal tissue and blood, the study brought together TCRbeta repertoire sequencing, expression microarrays and whole-exome sequencing. The tumors of the five patients were staged as T1-T3 N0M0, with maximum diameters ranging from roughly 4 to 10 cm. Roughly 3.65 to 7.13 million productive TCRbeta reads were obtained per sample, and no significant difference in read depth was found between tissue types. TCRbeta repertoire sequencing covered approximately 35 specimens from 5 patients: around 25 tumor regions, 5 adjacent noncancerous liver tissues and 5 peripheral blood samples.

On the study overall, not on this receptor specifically: Pairs of tumor regions showed greater repertoire overlap (mean about 35%) than tumor-adjacent pairs (17%) or tumor-blood pairs (approximately 14%), which is consistent with antigen-driven expansion. Because sequencing covered only the TCR beta chain and unpaired alpha chains were not captured, true repertoire diversity is likely underestimated. Because the samples were bulk and unsorted, CD4+ and CD8+ T cell repertoires could not be compared. Compared with blood, tumors had a significantly larger share of the repertoire taken up by the top 250 clones (p = 0.039). The study included only four or five patients, and the authors note findings should be validated in a larger study.

This clonotype has a count of ten or more. No cognate antigen has been identified for it. No much larger clone exists at a distance of one base, and base qualities are not known. Total RNA and DNA were co-extracted from about 19-30 mg of bulk tissue with the AllPrep DNA/RNA mini kit, without cell sorting. Surgical resection was performed in China between November 2015 and early 2016 on about 5 patients with histopathologically diagnosed primary liver carcinoma. Chronic HBV infection was present in the patients, and the patients were treatment-naive at sampling. Pieces of fresh tumor and adjacent tissue were cut in half, with one half kept in RNAlater at -80 degrees C and the other half sent for histology. CDR1 and CDR2 are read off the germline V gene as SGHRS and YFSETQ. V is shortened by 1 base, J by 1 base, and the region joining them spans 8 bases. There are 14 amino acids in the CDR3, from cysteine to phenylalanine inclusive. CDR3 DNA only is kept here, 42 bases in frame from base 1.

Starting from 450 to 500 ng total RNA, TCRbeta-specific cDNA was produced by reverse transcription with a constant-region primer and ProtoScript II reverse transcriptase. Three nested multiplex PCR rounds, following a slightly modified ARM-PCR procedure, were used to build the TCRbeta libraries. Multiplex TRBV1-TRBV30 forward primers and a Cbeta reverse primer were used in the first two PCR rounds, each of which was run for approximately 9 cycles. Sample barcodes and Illumina adapters were added in a final 25-cycle PCR using Deep VentR polymerase. Before sequencing, amplicons between 200 and 500 bp were purified from gel using a QIAquick gel extraction kit. The TCRbeta amplicons were sequenced with 250-bp paired-end reads on an Illumina HiSeq 2500. The original pipeline was this. Reads were quality-trimmed with Trimmomatic v0.33, and paired reads were merged with FLASH v1.2.11 to recover full CDR3 sequences. V, D and J germline segments were assigned to the rearranged TCRbeta sequences using MiGEC v1.2.1b. Clonotype statistics, along with Shannon-Wiener diversity indices, were calculated using VDJtools v1.0.0. To reduce sampling bias, subsequent analyses other than the diversity analysis used only the 250 most abundant clonotypes in each sample. TCRdb took the public reads, trimmed them with fastp at Q25, ran MiXCR for clone calling and kept in-frame beta chains. Each CDR3 protein appears once, grouped with its most common genes and DNA. The V and J calls come from TCRdb's annotation, not from the publication. The sample table records tens of thousands of distinct CDR3 sequences; more than 70% of these occur just once. The biggest ten clones account for more than 35% of the sample.

The chain is assembled from TRBV5-1 and TRBJ1-1; there is no confident call for the D gene. This clonotype was sampled from a man in his forties with primary liver carcinoma and hepatitis B virus infection. Sequenced input: tumor-adjacent normal liver tissue. In nucleotide form, the sequence is TGCGCCAGCAGCTTGTTACAAACGAACACTGAAGCTTTCTTT. This yields the protein CASSLLQTNTEAFF.